The clone carrying this T cell receptor beta chain was counted between two and nine times. The study's library attached unique molecular identifiers to single cDNA molecules. TCRdb recomputed calls from the RACE reads with MiXCR, one row per CDR3 protein. This sample has tens of thousands of distinct CDR3 sequences, with roughly 9.1% found just once. This entry comes from a study of human T cells and chemical hapten exposure. Study in general: Researchers reported sensitizing a roughly 2 cm by roughly 2 cm upper inner arm skin site with 2% DPC.

V lost 3 bases to trimming and J lost 2 bases, with 19 bases between them. The germline V gene has CDR1 SGHAT and CDR2 FQNNGV. CDR3 size: 18 residues. Time point specified: pre-sensitization, week 0. Treatment indicated: therapeutic diphenylcyclopropenone sensitization with weekly scalp DPC. Unfractionated whole blood was the source of the extracted total RNA. The V call is TRBV11-2, the J call TRBJ2-2; possible D gene TRBD2, 6 bases. The TCR was taken from a woman in her thirties or forties with alopecia areata. Some clones in this sample may be carry-over from other donors' samples. Sequencing used whole blood, obtained in connection with sensitization to the hapten diphenylcyclopropenone (DPC). The CDR3 spells CASSFPWRSGHNTGELFF. The CDR3 DNA is TGTGCCAGCAGCTTCCCATGGAGAAGCGGGCATAACACCGGGGAGCTGTTTTTT.